The 32 T cell receptor beta chains given below trace back to one sample, sequenced in a study of blood T cells in healthy people across ages. Sample-barcoded 5' priming and a J-beta primer mix drove a second PCR of roughly 7 to 11 cycles. TCRdb called the 5' RACE reads again in MiXCR, with one record for every CDR3 protein. The sample has about 810,000 distinct CDR3 sequences; roughly 40% are singletons. The sequenced material came from blood. These receptors came from a man aged 18 to 30 in good health.

This clonotype was counted a few times. This chain joins TRBV4-3 and TRBJ1-6; D call uncertain. Per the germline V gene, CDR1 is LGHNA and CDR2 is YSLEER. V lost 0 bases, J lost 10 bases, and 13 bases lay in between. The CDR3 is 15 residues long. CDR3 DNA: TGCGCCAGCAGCCAAGAAGTGTACGCCGGGTCACCCCTCCACTTT. Its translation: CASSQEVYAGSPLHF.

The chain links TRBV10-3 to TRBJ2-1; D unresolved. The germline V and J ends were trimmed by 3 bases and 6 bases, with 15 bases remaining between them. Germline lookup yields CDR1 ENHRY and CDR2 SYGVKD. CDR3 size: 15 residues. The CDR3 sequence: CAISEWHTQFNEQFF. CDR3 nucleotide sequence: TGTGCCATCAGTGAATGGCATACACAGTTCAATGAGCAGTTCTTC.

Points on this clonotype: Its ends do not fully match the called genes, so a read error is possible. The chain combines TRBV6-6 with TRBJ2-1; D remains ambiguous. The CDR3 consists of 13 residues. CDR1 and CDR2 from the germline V gene are MNHNY and SVGAGI (reference sequence). The CDR3 DNA follows: TGTGCCACCAGCCAGAGCTCCTACAATGAGGAGTTCTTC. Residues: CATSQSSYNEEFF.

The V and J genes are TRBV7-9 and TRBJ2-4, with TRBD2 matching 7 bases. Per germline, CDR1 SEHNR and CDR2 FQNEAQ (reference sequence). This CDR3 is 14 amino acids long. V lost 7 bases, J lost 7 bases, and 10 bases stayed unmatched. The CDR3 DNA reads as TGTGCCAGCACCGCCCGGGGGGTTGGGAACATTCAGTACTTC. As protein: CASTARGVGNIQYF.

V is TRBV24-1 and J is TRBJ2-4; 7 bases line up with TRBD2. The V segment lost 4 bases and the J segment 0 bases; nucleotides outside the gene matches: 5. CDR3 length equals 16 residues. The germline gives CDR1 KGHDR, CDR2 SFDVKD. CDR3 coding DNA: TGTGCCACCAGTGACCAGCGGGACCCAGCCAAAAACATTCAGTACTTC. It yields the protein CATSDQRDPAKNIQYF.

The table lists this clonotype with a few counts. The V gene is TRBV3-1, the J gene TRBJ1-1; no definite D call. Per the germline V gene, CDR1 is LGHDT and CDR2 is YNNKEL (reference sequence). V gave up 3 bases and J gave up 4 bases, with 15 bases separating them. This CDR3 is built from 15 residues. The DNA for the CDR3 is TGTGCCAGCAGCCATGATATAGGGCGGTCCACTGAAGCTTTCTTT. It specifies CASSHDIGRSTEAFF.

The sample holds a few counts of this clonotype. CDR3 DNA: TGTGCTAGTGGTTTGACCGGGGCCCGAGGGGACGAGCAGTACTTC. Protein product: CASGLTGARGDEQYF. V is TRBV12-5 and J is TRBJ2-7; D assignment may be TRBD1 or TRBD2 (5 bases each). The V gene's germline CDR1 is LGHNT and CDR2 FRNRAP. The CDR3 contains 15 residues. V lost 2 bases and J 5 bases, leaving 16 bases between the germline ends.

This clonotype was detected only a few times. The V call is TRBV3-1, the J call TRBJ1-1, with D possibly TRBD1 on 6 matching bases. Germline V gene data show CDR1 as LGHDT and CDR2 as YNNKEL (reference sequence). The V gene lost 4 bases and the J gene lost 4 bases, with 13 bases spanning the gap. This CDR3 contains 14 residues. CDR3 sequence: CASSPDRSITEAFF. The DNA of the CDR3 is TGTGCCAGCAGCCCAGACAGGTCTATCACTGAAGCTTTCTTT.

As for this clonotype: One junction end disagrees with the germline gene, perhaps due to a read error. J is TRBJ2-7 and V is TRBV7-6; 8 nucleotides match TRBD1. The CDR3 is made up of 17 amino acids. Germline V gene data show CDR1 as SGHVS and CDR2 as FNYEAQ. DNA for the CDR3: TGTGCCAGCAGATTAGCCGCTCCGGGACAGGTCTCCTACGAGCAGTACTTC. Its translation is CASRLAAPGQVSYEQYF.

J is TRBJ1-1 and V is TRBV5-1; 11 bases are a match to TRBD1. Unmatched junction bases numbered 8, after V lost 3 bases and J lost 4 bases. In germline, CDR1 is SGHRS, CDR2 YFSETQ. The CDR3 runs to 16 residues. The CDR3 region is CASSSGTGGEGTEAFF. The CDR3 DNA reads as TGCGCCAGCAGCTCGGGGACAGGGGGAGAAGGCACTGAAGCTTTCTTT.

The chain recombines TRBV20-1 with TRBJ2-1; 9 bases match TRBD2. V dropped 3 bases and J dropped 8; count of bases not matched to a gene: 14. Per germline, CDR1 DFQATT and CDR2 SNEGSKA (reference sequence). The CDR3 spans 16 residues. The CDR3 region has the DNA TGCAGTGCTAGGCCCAGACCCGGGACTAGCTGGTATGAGCAGTTCTTC. It is translated as CSARPRPGTSWYEQFF.

This clonotype was observed a handful of times. The CDR3 region has the DNA TGTGCCAGCAGCTTCGACACCTGGAGCGGTGGCTACACCTTC. Protein product: CASSFDTWSGGYTF. This chain links TRBV7-8 with TRBJ1-2; D ambiguous. V shed 3 bases and J shed 7 bases, with 15 bases lying between them. The CDR3 runs 14 residues. Germline CDR1 and CDR2: SGHVS and FQNEAQ.

The genes are TRBV20-1 and TRBJ2-2; maybe TRBD1 (6 bases). Germline assignment: CDR1 DFQATT and CDR2 SNEGSKA (reference sequence). The V and J ends lost 0 bases and 2 bases respectively, with 19 bases between them. The length of the CDR3 is 18 residues. The DNA for the CDR3 is TGCAGTGCTAGAGATCCCCAGGGGAGTAGCCTCAACACCGGGGAGCTGTTTTTT. Translated, it gives CSARDPQGSSLNTGELFF.

V is TRBV2 and J is TRBJ1-2; D unresolved. The CDR3 totals 15 residues. V gave up 0 bases and J gave up 4 bases, with 12 bases separating them. CDR1 SNHLY and CDR2 FYNNEI come from the germline V gene. As DNA, the CDR3 is TGTGCCAGCAGTGAAGCTCGGGTTCCTGGCTATGGCTACACCTTC. This encodes CASSEARVPGYGYTF.

For this clonotype: The junction departs from germline at one end; a sequencing error may be responsible. The gene calls are TRBV20-1 and TRBJ2-5, with 8 bases identical to TRBD2. The CDR3 contains 14 residues. CDR1 is DFQATT and CDR2 is SNEGSKA in the germline V gene (reference sequence). CDR3 amino acids: CRARRTSSTETQYF. For the CDR3, the DNA is TGCAGGGCTAGAAGGACTAGCTCTACGGAGACCCAGTACTTC.

The chain is built from TRBV29-1 and TRBJ2-7; 7 nucleotides align to TRBD1. The CDR3 runs 11 residues. Germline V gives CDR1 SQVTM, CDR2 ANQGSEA. Trimming at V came to 8 bases and at J to 7 bases, leaving 8 bases not matched to a gene. CDR3 region: CSTGQDNEQYF. Written as DNA, the CDR3 is TGCAGCACCGGACAGGACAATGAGCAGTACTTC.

This clonotype was counted a single time. An end of the junction does not agree with germline; a read error may underlie this. The chain is built from TRBV6-5 and TRBJ2-1; no firm D call. Per the germline V gene, CDR1 is MNHEY and CDR2 is SVGAGI. CDR3 size: 14 residues. CDR3 amino acids: CASSDSSLQETQFF. CDR3 sequence (DNA): TGTGCCAGCAGTGACTCGAGTCTCCAAGAGACCCAGTTCTTC.

The table lists this clonotype with a few counts. The CDR3 region has the DNA TGTGCCGGAGCCGGGACGAGCATAGATGAGCAGTTCTTC. Translated: CAGAGTSIDEQFF. The chain has TRBV12-3 or TRBV12-4 and TRBJ2-1; D may be TRBD1 or TRBD2 (5 bases each). CDR3 length equals 13 residues. Trimming shortened V by 11 bases and J by 8 bases, and 19 bases separated the two germline ends.

Regarding this clonotype: A much larger clone sits a single nucleotide away, making a read error possible. The genes are TRBV29-1 and TRBJ2-1; D possibly corresponds to TRBD1 (5 bases). Germline V CDR1 and CDR2: SQVTM, ANQGSEA. The CDR3 covers 15 residues. CDR3 DNA sequence: TGCAGAGTTGAAGGAAAGGTAGGGGCCTACAATGAGCAGTTCTTC. As protein: CRVEGKVGAYNEQFF.

The gene calls are TRBV28 and TRBJ2-7, with TRBD2 matching over 10 bases. Looked up from germline, CDR1 is MDHEN and CDR2 is SYDVKM. The V gene end was trimmed by 6 bases and the J gene end by 0 bases; junction bases not matched to a gene: 5. The CDR3 sequence is 15 residues long. The CDR3 DNA reads as TGTGCCAGCAGGCCGGGACTAGCGACCTCCTACGAGCAGTACTTC. This sequence encodes CASRPGLATSYEQYF.

The sample holds a few counts of this clonotype. The CDR3 DNA follows: TGTGCCAGCAGCTCACAGTTGTTGATGAACACTGAAGCTTTCTTT. Translated, it gives CASSSQLLMNTEAFF. The rearrangement joins TRBV7-9 to TRBJ1-1; no clear D gene. Germline values: CDR1 SEHNR, CDR2 FQNEAQ (reference sequence). V was pared by 4 bases and J by 0 bases, with 12 bases between. The CDR3 extends over 15 amino acids.

The V gene is TRBV10-3, the J gene TRBJ1-1, with D hard to call. Germline V gene sequence: CDR1 ENHRY, CDR2 SYGVKD. With 6 bases removed from V and 0 bases from J, the gap between germline ends came to 14 bases. The CDR3 totals 15 residues. DNA of the CDR3: TGTGCCATCAGCAAGGAGGGAGCACTGAACACTGAAGCTTTCTTT. It encodes CAISKEGALNTEAFF.

The chain has TRBV7-2 and TRBJ1-1; TRBD1 matches 7 bases. V was clipped by 4 bases and J by 3 bases; unmatched bases: 5. Germline values: CDR1 SGHTA, CDR2 FQGNSA. The CDR3 is made up of 14 amino acids. In nucleotides, the CDR3 is TGTGCCAGCAGCTACACAGGGGCGTACACTGAAGCTTTCTTT. It translates to CASSYTGAYTEAFF.

Written as DNA, the CDR3 is TGCAGCGTTTCCGGGAACCGCAATCAGCCCCAGCATTTT. Protein sequence: CSVSGNRNQPQHF. The chain joins TRBV29-1 to TRBJ1-5, with D uncertain. The CDR3 consists of 13 residues. V was trimmed by 5 bases and J by 2 bases, leaving 10 bases between them. Germline-derived CDR1 and CDR2 are SQVTM and ANQGSEA.

This clonotype has a handful of counts. The chain has TRBV12-3 or TRBV12-4 and TRBJ2-3, with 9 bases matching TRBD2. This CDR3 is 16 amino acids long. With V trimmed by 7 bases and J by 1 base, 9 bases remained unmatched. In nucleotides, the CDR3 is TGTGCCAGCATATCGATTAGCGGGGGCCGCACAGATACGCAGTATTTT. It encodes CASISISGGRTDTQYF.

At least ten counts were recorded for this clonotype. The rearrangement joins TRBV7-2 to TRBJ2-1; D remains unclear. The CDR3 length is 15 residues. The germline gives CDR1 SGHTA, CDR2 FQGNSA. Trimming removed 6 bases from V and 5 bases from J, with 17 bases in between. The CDR3: CASRLSALVHNEQFF. CDR3 coding DNA: TGTGCCAGCAGGCTCAGTGCGTTGGTTCACAATGAGCAGTTCTTC.

The V and J genes are TRBV2 and TRBJ2-2; no reliable D call. V was pared by 7 bases and J by 0 bases, with 9 bases between. The germline CDR1 and CDR2 sequences are SNHLY and FYNNEI. The CDR3 has 14 amino acids. CDR3 DNA: TGTGCCAGCAAAACTCTGACGAACACCGGGGAGCTGTTTTTT. Residues: CASKTLTNTGELFF.

The rearrangement links TRBV5-6 to TRBJ1-2; tentative D call: TRBD1 (5 bases). CDR3 length equals 17 residues. The germline V and J ends were trimmed by 4 bases and 5 bases, with 24 bases remaining between them. Germline CDR1 SGHDT, CDR2 YYEEEE. CDR3 region: CASSQNRGRDVSYGYTF. CDR3 DNA sequence: TGTGCCAGCAGCCAAAATCGAGGCAGGGATGTTTCATATGGCTACACCTTC.

The J gene is TRBJ1-4, the V gene TRBV25-1, with a tentative D call TRBD1 (6 bases). V was pared by 6 bases and J by 3 bases, with 11 bases between. This CDR3 is built from 14 residues. CDR1 is MGHDK and CDR2 is SYGVNS in the germline V gene. CDR3 coding DNA: TGTGCCAGCAGGAAGGGGGGGGCTAATGAAAAACTGTTTTTT. As protein: CASRKGGANEKLFF.

Many counts were recorded for this clonotype. V usage is TRBV7-3 and J usage is TRBJ2-3; 8 bases are a match to TRBD1. Germline loops: CDR1 SGHTA, CDR2 FQGTGA. CDR3 length equals 16 residues. V lost 2 bases, J lost 2 bases, and 6 bases stayed unmatched. The CDR3 region is CASSLGPGGATDTQYF. In DNA form, the CDR3 reads TGTGCCAGCAGCTTAGGGCCAGGGGGCGCCACAGATACGCAGTATTTT.

The chain employs TRBV28 and TRBJ2-5; no reliable D call. V lost 6 bases and J 11 bases, leaving 19 bases between the germline ends. Per the germline V gene, CDR1 is MDHEN and CDR2 is SYDVKM. The CDR3 has 13 residues. The chain's CDR3 is CASSHGPNGEQYF. The CDR3 nucleotides read TGTGCCAGCAGCCACGGGCCCAACGGTGAGCAGTACTTC.

Only one count was recorded for this clonotype. V gene TRBV9 combines with J gene TRBJ2-3; D could derive from TRBD1 or TRBD2 (5 bases each). The CDR3 is 17 residues long. Trimming cost V 5 bases and J 0 bases, with 19 bases left between them. The germline CDR1 and CDR2 sequences are SGDLS and YYNGEE. CDR3 coding DNA: TGTGCCAGCAGTGGTCTTGGGACCCTAGAAAGCACAGATACGCAGTATTTT. Protein: CASSGLGTLESTDTQYF.